This T cell receptor (beta chain) emerged from a study of T cell responses to AZD1222 COVID-19 vaccine. V lost 6 bases and J lost 6; bases outside the gene matches: 11. The CDR3 length is 15 residues. The germline V gene encodes CDR1 MNHEY and CDR2 SVGAGI. Regarding the study as a whole: Researchers report vaccine-associated CD4 TCRs spanning spike, with dominance at 160-218 and 743-854. With two AZD1222 doses given, Spike-specific TCR breadth and depth both rose.

The table came from immunoSEQ multiplex PCR; TCRdb's copy has only in-frame clones and leaves some out. Here the sample spans about 89,000 clones, 86% being singletons. As concerns this clone: The antigen is not known.

The chain employs TRBV6-5 and TRBJ2-7; 10 bases match TRBD1. Specimen: peripheral blood, collected 28 days after the second AZD1222 dose. This receptor was obtained from an adult who received the AZD1222 COVID-19 vaccine. The CDR3 region has the DNA TGTGCCAGCAGGACTACCGGGACAGGGGTAAGCGAGCAGTACTTC. It encodes CASRTTGTGVSEQYF.